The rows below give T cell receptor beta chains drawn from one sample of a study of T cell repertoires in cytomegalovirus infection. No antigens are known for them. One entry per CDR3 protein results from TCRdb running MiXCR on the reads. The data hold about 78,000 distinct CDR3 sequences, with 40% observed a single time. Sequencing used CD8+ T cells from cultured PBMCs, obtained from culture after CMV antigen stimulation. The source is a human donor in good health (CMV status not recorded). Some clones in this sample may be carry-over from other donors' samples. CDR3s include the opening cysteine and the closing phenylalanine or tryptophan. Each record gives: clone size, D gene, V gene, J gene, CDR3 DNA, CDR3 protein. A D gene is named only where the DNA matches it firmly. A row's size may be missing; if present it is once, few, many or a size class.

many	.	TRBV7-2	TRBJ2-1	TGTGCCAGCAGCTTTTTACAGGACAGTTCTTACAATGAGCAGTTCTTC	CASSFLQDSSYNEQFF
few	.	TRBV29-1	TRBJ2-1	TGCAGCGTTGGGGGACAACGGCCGCCCAGAGACAATGAGCAGTTCTTC	CSVGGQRPPRDNEQFF
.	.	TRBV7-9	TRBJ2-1	TGTGCCAGCAGCCCCGTACCCTCCGGGGGCAATGAGCAGTTCTTC	CASSPVPSGGNEQFF
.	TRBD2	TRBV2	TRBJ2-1	TGTGCCAGCAGTGGGACAGTTGGGACTAGCGGGGGGCTACCCTACAATGAGCAGTTCTTC	CASSGTVGTSGGLPYNEQFF
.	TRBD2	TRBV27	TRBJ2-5	TGTGCCAGCAGTTTACAGCGGGGGCAAGAGACCCAGTACTTC	CASSLQRGQETQYF
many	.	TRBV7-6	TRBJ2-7	TGTGCCAGCAGCCCGATGGTAGGACAGATATCCTACGAGCAGTACTTC	CASSPMVGQISYEQYF
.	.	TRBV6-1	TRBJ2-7	TGTGCCAGCAGTGAACTTTCATACGAGCAGTACTTC	CASSELSYEQYF
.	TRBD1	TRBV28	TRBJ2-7	TGTGCCAGCAGTACCCGCGCCGGGGGGACAGGGAGCTACGAGCAGTACTTC	CASSTRAGGTGSYEQYF
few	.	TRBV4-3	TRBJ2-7	TGCGCCAGCAGCCAAGATCGGGGTAGCGGTAACTACGAGCAGTACTTC	CASSQDRGSGNYEQYF
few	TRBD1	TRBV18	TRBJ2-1	TGTGCCAGCTCACCCGACAGGGTCTCCTACAATGAGCAGTTCTTC	CASSPDRVSYNEQFF
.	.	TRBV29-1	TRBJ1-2	TGCAGCGCCCGGACCCACTCCGACATGGGGTATGGCTACACCTTC	CSARTHSDMGYGYTF
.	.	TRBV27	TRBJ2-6	TGTGCCAGCAGTTCCGCCGGGTGGGCCAACGTCCTGACTTTC	CASSSAGWANVLTF
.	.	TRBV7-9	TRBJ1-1	TGTGCCAGCAGTACAGGGAATAGCATGAACACTGAAGCTTTCTTT	CASSTGNSMNTEAFF
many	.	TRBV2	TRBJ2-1	TGTGCCAGCAGTCTTCCAAGAGGGGCTCCGACGTACAATGAGCAGTTCTTC	CASSLPRGAPTYNEQFF
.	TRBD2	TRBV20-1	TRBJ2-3	TGCAGTGCTAGCCATTCGGGACTAGCGGGGCCCACAGATACGCAGTATTTT	CSASHSGLAGPTDTQYF
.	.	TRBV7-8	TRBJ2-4	TGTGCCAGCAGCCCCCGCATACCCGGGCTAGCCAAAAACATTCAGTACTTC	CASSPRIPGLAKNIQYF
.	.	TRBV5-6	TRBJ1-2	TGTGCCAGCAGCTTTGGGACCGCACTGTCCTATGGCTACACCTTC	CASSFGTALSYGYTF
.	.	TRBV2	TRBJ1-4	TGTGCCAGCAGTGACTCTCTCCTTGGACCTAATGAAAAACTGTTTTTT	CASSDSLLGPNEKLFF
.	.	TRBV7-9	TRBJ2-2	TGTGCCAGCAACCCTATAACTACCAGGGCGACGAACACCGGGGAGCTGTTTTTT	CASNPITTRATNTGELFF
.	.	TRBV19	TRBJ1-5	TGTGCCAGTAGTATGTGGCAGAGCTTTAGCAATCAGCCCCAGCATTTT	CASSMWQSFSNQPQHF
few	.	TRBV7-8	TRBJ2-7	TGTGCCAGTCAAACAGGGATCTCTTTAACCTACGAGCAGTACTTC	CASQTGISLTYEQYF
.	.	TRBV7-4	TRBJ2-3	TGTGCCAGCAGCTTAGCGCTAGATACGCAGTATTTT	CASSLALDTQYF
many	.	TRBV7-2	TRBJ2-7	TGTGCCAGCAGCCCGCGACGAGGCTACGAGCAGTACTTC	CASSPRRGYEQYF
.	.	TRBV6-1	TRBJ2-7	TGTGCCAGCAGGCCAGCGGGACAGGATACCTACGAGCAGTACTTC	CASRPAGQDTYEQYF
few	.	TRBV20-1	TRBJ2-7	TGCAGTGCTGGTCCCTCAGGGACCCTAACCTTCGAGCAGTACTTC	CSAGPSGTLTFEQYF
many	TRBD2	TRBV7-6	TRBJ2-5	TGTGCCAGCAGCTTATCCCTAGCGGGGGGAACCCGAAAAGAGACCCAGTACTTC	CASSLSLAGGTRKETQYF
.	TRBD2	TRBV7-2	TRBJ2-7	TGTGCCAGCAGCTTAGCGCGGGGGGGGTCCTACGAGCAGTACTTC	CASSLARGGSYEQYF
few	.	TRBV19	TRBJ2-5	TGTGCCAGTAGTATATGGGGTTACAGGGAAGAGACCCAGTACTTC	CASSIWGYREETQYF
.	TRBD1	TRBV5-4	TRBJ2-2	TGTGCCAGCAGCTTGGTTGGGACAGCGACGAACACCGGGGAGCTGTTTTTT	CASSLVGTATNTGELFF
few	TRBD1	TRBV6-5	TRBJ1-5	TGTGCCAGCAGGCAGTCCGGGACAGGGGATCAGCCCCAGCATTTT	CASRQSGTGDQPQHF
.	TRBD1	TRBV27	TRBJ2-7	TGTGCCAGCAGTCCGACAGGGGCGCTTATTGAATCGGTCTACGAGCAGTACTTC	CASSPTGALIESVYEQYF
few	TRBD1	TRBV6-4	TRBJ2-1	TGTGCCAGCAGCCATGCCTCCGGGACAGGGGACGATGAGCAGTTCTTC	CASSHASGTGDDEQFF
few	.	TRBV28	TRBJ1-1	TGTGCCAGCAGTTTGGGCAGTTATAACACTGAAGCTTTCTTT	CASSLGSYNTEAFF
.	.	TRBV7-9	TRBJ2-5	TGTGCCAGCAGCTTCAAAGAGACCCAGTACTTC	CASSFKETQYF
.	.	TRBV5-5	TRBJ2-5	TGTGCCAGCAGCTGGGGCGGACTAAAGACCTATCGGGGGACCCAGTACTTC	CASSWGGLKTYRGTQYF
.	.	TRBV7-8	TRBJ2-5	TGTGCCAGCAGCTTATTTGCCTTGGGGGATGTCGAGACCCAGTACTTC	CASSLFALGDVETQYF
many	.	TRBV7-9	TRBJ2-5	TGTGCCAGCAGCTTAGCGCTGGGGTTTGAGACCCAGTACTTC	CASSLALGFETQYF
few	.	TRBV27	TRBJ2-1	TGTGCCAGCAGTTTATCGGTAACCAACAATGAGCAGTTCTTC	CASSLSVTNNEQFF
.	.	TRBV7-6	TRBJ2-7	TGTGCCAGCAGCTTAGGGGGAGTTTGGGAAGGGGGCTACGAGCAGTACTTC	CASSLGGVWEGGYEQYF
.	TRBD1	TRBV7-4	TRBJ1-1	TGTGCCAGCAGCGCCACGGACAGGGGTGTGAGTGCTTTCTTT	CASSATDRGVSAFF
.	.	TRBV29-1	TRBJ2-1	TGCAGCGTTGATCTAACAGAGGGCTCCTACAATGAGCAGTTCTTC	CSVDLTEGSYNEQFF
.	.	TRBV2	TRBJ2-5	TGTGCCAGCAGTGAATTTACCCGTCAAGAGACCCAGTACTTC	CASSEFTRQETQYF
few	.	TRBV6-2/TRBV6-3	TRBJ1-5	TGTGCCAGCAGTTACGGAGTGAACGGCAATCAGCCCCAGCATTTT	CASSYGVNGNQPQHF
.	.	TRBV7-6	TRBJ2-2	TGTGCCAGCAGCTTAGAACCGGGGGCACCCACCGGGGAGCTGTTTTTT	CASSLEPGAPTGELFF
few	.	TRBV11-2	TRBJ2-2	TGTGCCAGCAGCACGCCCAGGACGGAGCCGAGGGAGCTGTTTTTT	CASSTPRTEPRELFF
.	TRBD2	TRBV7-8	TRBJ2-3	TGTGCCAGCAGCTTAGCGCCGGGACTAGCCTTCACAGATACGCAGTATTTT	CASSLAPGLAFTDTQYF
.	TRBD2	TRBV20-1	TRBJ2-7	TGCAGTGCACCCGGGACTAGCGGAACCTACGAGCAGTACTTC	CSAPGTSGTYEQYF
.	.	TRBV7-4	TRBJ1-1	TGTGCCAGCAGCCTTTTACAGGGTGAAGCTTTCTTT	CASSLLQGEAFF
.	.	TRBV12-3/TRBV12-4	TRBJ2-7	TGTGCCAGCAGGGGGAGTATTCGGGAGCAGTACTTC	CASRGSIREQYF
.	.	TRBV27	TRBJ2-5	TGTGCCAGCAGTTTTTCGACAGGCCCAAGGGAGACCCAGTACTTC	CASSFSTGPRETQYF
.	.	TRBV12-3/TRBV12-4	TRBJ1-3	TGTGCCAGCAGTTTATGGAGAGGATCTGGAAACACCATATATTTT	CASSLWRGSGNTIYF
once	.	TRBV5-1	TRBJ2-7	TGCGCCAGCAGCTTGGGGACCCCGGGGGACGAGCAGTACTTC	CASSLGTPGDEQYF
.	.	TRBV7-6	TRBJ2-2	TGTGCTAGCAGGGCGCTAGGCCCACGAGGCGGGGAGCTGTTTTTT	CASRALGPRGGELFF
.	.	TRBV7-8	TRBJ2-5	TGTGCCAGCAGCTTAGGGGGTTGGGACTACCAAGAGACCCAGTACTTC	CASSLGGWDYQETQYF
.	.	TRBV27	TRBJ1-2	TGTGCCAGCAGTCCAAACATGCTTGGCTACACCTTC	CASSPNMLGYTF
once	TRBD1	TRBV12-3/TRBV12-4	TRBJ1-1	TGTGCCAGCTCCCAGGGGGTTGACACTGAAGCTTTCTTT	CASSQGVDTEAFF